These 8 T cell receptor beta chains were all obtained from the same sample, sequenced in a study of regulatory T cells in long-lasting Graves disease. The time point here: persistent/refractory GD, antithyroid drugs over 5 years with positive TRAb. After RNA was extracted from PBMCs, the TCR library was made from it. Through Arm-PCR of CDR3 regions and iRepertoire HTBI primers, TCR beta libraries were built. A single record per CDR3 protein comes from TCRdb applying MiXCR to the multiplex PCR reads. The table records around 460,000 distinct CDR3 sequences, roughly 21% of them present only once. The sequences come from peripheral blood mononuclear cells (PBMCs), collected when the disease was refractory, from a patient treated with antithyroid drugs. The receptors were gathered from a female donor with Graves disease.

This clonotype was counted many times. The CDR3 protein is CASSLGDSSEAFF. CDR3 sequence (DNA): TGTGCCAGCAGTTTAGGGGATTCGAGTGAAGCTTTCTTT. V usage is TRBV27 and J usage is TRBJ1-1; D is ambiguous. The CDR3 sequence is 13 residues long. Germline V gene lookup returns CDR1 MNHEY and CDR2 SMNVEV (reference sequence). V gave up 2 bases and J gave up 7 bases, with 11 bases separating them.

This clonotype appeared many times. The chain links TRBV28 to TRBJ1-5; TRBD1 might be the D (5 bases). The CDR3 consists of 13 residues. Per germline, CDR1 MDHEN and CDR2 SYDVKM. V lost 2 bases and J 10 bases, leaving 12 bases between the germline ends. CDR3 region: CASSLPPGGPQHF. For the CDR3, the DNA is TGTGCCAGCAGTTTACCCCCGGGGGGACCCCAGCATTTT.

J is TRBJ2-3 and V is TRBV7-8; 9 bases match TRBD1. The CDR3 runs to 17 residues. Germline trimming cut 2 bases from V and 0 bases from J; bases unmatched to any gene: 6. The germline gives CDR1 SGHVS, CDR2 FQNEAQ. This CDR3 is CASSLLTGTGSTDTQYF. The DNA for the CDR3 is TGTGCCAGCAGCTTACTTACCGGGACAGGGAGCACAGATACGCAGTATTTT.

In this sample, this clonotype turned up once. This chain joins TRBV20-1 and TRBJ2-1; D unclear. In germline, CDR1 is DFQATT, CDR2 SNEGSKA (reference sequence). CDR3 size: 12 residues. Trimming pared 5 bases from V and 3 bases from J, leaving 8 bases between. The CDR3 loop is CSARLSYNEQFF. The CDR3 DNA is TGCAGTGCTCGCCTTAGCTACAATGAGCAGTTCTTC.

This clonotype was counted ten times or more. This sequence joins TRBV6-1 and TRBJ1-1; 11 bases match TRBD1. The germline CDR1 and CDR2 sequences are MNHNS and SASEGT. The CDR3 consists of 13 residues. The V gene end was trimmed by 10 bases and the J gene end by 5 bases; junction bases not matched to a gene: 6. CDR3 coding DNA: TGTGCCACTCTGGGACAGGGGGTGACTGAAGCTTTCTTT. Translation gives CATLGQGVTEAFF.

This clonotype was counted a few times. CDR3 sequence: CATSRSGTEDSPLHF. Here the CDR3 DNA reads TGTGCCACCAGCAGGTCCGGGACGGAAGATTCACCCCTCCACTTT. The V call is TRBV15, the J call TRBJ1-6, with D maybe TRBD1 (5 bases). The CDR3 runs to 15 residues. Germline V CDR1 and CDR2: LNHNV, YYDKDF (reference sequence). With 3 bases removed from V and 8 bases from J, the gap between germline ends came to 14 bases.

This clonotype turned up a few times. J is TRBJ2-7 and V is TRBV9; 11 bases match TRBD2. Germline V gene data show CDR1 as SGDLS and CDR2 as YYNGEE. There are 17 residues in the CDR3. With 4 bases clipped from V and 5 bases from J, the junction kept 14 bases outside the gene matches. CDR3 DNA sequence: TGTGCCAGCAGCCCCAGGGGAACTAGCGGGAGAACCGACGAGCAGTACTTC. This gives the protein CASSPRGTSGRTDEQYF.

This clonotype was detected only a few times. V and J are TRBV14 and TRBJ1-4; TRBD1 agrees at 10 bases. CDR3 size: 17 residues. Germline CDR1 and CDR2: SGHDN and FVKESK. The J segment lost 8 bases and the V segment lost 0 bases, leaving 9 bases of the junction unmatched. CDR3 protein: CASSQDPWTGGVEKLFF. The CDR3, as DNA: TGTGCCAGCAGCCAAGATCCTTGGACAGGGGGGGTGGAAAAACTGTTTTTT.